The 20 T cell receptor beta chains reported below all come from one sample, sequenced in a study of blood T cell repertoires in COVID-19. Assay used: immunoSEQ multiplex PCR; TCRdb lists only in-frame clones, some missing. The sample shows approximately 80,000 clones, about 83% of them seen only once. The specimen was peripheral blood. The receptors derive from a man in his forties or fifties with active COVID-19.

V and J are TRBV5-5 and TRBJ2-2; TRBD1 agrees at 7 bases. V shed 4 bases, J shed 2 bases, and the junction held 8 bases outside the gene matches. This CDR3 comprises 16 residues. Looked up from germline, CDR1 is SGHKS and CDR2 is YYEKEE (reference sequence). The CDR3 bases are TGTGCCAGCAGCCCTCTAGGGGGCGACAACACCGGGGAGCTGTTTTTT. Encoded protein: CASSPLGGDNTGELFF.

The rearrangement uses TRBV30 and TRBJ2-3, with D hard to call. V was clipped by 2 bases and J by 3 bases, with 15 bases between them. CDR3 size: 15 residues. Germline CDR1 GTSNPN, CDR2 SVGIG (reference sequence). The CDR3 is CAWSPPGFETDTQYF. CDR3 DNA sequence: TGTGCCTGGAGTCCCCCAGGTTTCGAAACAGATACGCAGTATTTT.

J is TRBJ1-2 and V is TRBV27, with a tentative D call TRBD1 (6 bases). Per the germline V gene, CDR1 is MNHEY and CDR2 is SMNVEV (reference sequence). This CDR3 contains 14 residues. The V gene lost 5 bases and the J gene lost 2 bases, with 12 bases spanning the gap. The CDR3 DNA follows: TGTGCCAGCAGTAGTAGGGGGATCAACTATGGCTACACCTTC. This gives the protein CASSSRGINYGYTF.

The chain links TRBV6-5 to TRBJ1-1, with TRBD1 matching over 9 bases. The CDR3 extends over 15 amino acids. CDR1 is MNHEY and CDR2 is SVGAGI in the germline V gene. V lost 5 bases and J lost 5; bases outside the gene matches: 9. The CDR3 DNA sequence: TGTGCCAGCAGTAACCCGGGACAGGGTCGTACTGAAGCTTTCTTT. Encoded protein: CASSNPGQGRTEAFF.

The V and J genes are TRBV9 and TRBJ2-1, with TRBD2 matching over 11 bases. Germline V CDR1 and CDR2: SGDLS, YYNGEE. Trimming cost V 1 base and J 2 bases; bases outside gene matches: 5. This CDR3 comprises 17 residues. As DNA, the CDR3 is TGTGCCAGCAGCGTACTCTCGACTAGCGGGACCTACAATGAGCAGTTCTTC. It translates to CASSVLSTSGTYNEQFF.

This chain connects TRBV7-3 to TRBJ2-3, with TRBD2 matching 11 bases. Per the germline V gene, CDR1 is SGHTA and CDR2 is FQGTGA. V lost 0 bases, J lost 4 bases, and 6 bases stayed unmatched. This CDR3 has 17 amino acids. The CDR3 sequence: CASSLTGGLAESDTQYF. In DNA form, the CDR3 reads TGTGCCAGCAGCTTAACGGGGGGACTAGCGGAATCAGATACGCAGTATTTT.

This clone appeared a single time. The chain links TRBV18 to TRBJ1-6; TRBD1 matches 10 bases. V trimming: 1 base; J trimming: 7 bases; junction bases outside the gene matches: 1. The germline V gene has CDR1 KGHSH and CDR2 LQKENI. The CDR3 consists of 15 residues. CDR3: CASSPQGQGNSPLHF. The CDR3 DNA reads TGTGCCAGCTCACCACAGGGACAGGGGAATTCACCCCTCCACTTT.

V and J are TRBV6-2 or TRBV6-3 and TRBJ2-7, with D possibly matching TRBD1 (5 bases). The V end was cut by 2 bases, the J end by 5 bases, with 13 bases between. This CDR3 spans 14 amino acids. Germline CDR1 and CDR2: MNHEY and SVGEGT. The chain's CDR3 is CASSYEKGRHEQYF. The CDR3 DNA sequence: TGTGCCAGCAGTTACGAGAAGGGGCGCCACGAGCAGTACTTC.

The gene calls are TRBV6-4 and TRBJ2-1, with a possible D match to TRBD1 (5 bases). Germline CDR1 and CDR2: MRHNA and SNTAGT. The CDR3 loop spans 14 amino acids. Trimming cost V 3 bases and J 4 bases, with 10 bases left between them. CDR3 sequence: CASSEHQGYNEQFF. CDR3 bases: TGTGCCAGCAGTGAACACCAGGGTTACAATGAGCAGTTCTTC.

The sample holds many counts of this clone. This chain joins TRBV7-2 and TRBJ1-2, with D perhaps matching TRBD1 (6 bases). V gave up 9 bases and J gave up 2 bases, with 10 bases separating them. This CDR3 comprises 12 residues. Germline V gene lookup returns CDR1 SGHTA and CDR2 FQGNSA. Written as DNA, the CDR3 is TGTGCCAGACAGCAGGGGAACTATGGCTACACCTTC. Amino acids: CARQQGNYGYTF.

The chain has TRBV9 and TRBJ2-2; the match to TRBD1 covers 9 bases. Germline V lookup: CDR1 SGDLS, CDR2 YYNGEE. The CDR3 consists of 15 residues. V dropped 6 bases and J dropped 6; count of bases not matched to a gene: 9. The CDR3, as DNA: TGTGCCAGCAACAAGGGACAGGGATGGGCCGGGGAGCTGTTTTTT. This sequence encodes CASNKGQGWAGELFF.

The J gene is TRBJ2-7, the V gene TRBV7-9, with 10 nucleotides matching TRBD2. J was trimmed by 1 base and V by 3 bases; bases with no gene match: 6. Germline CDR1 SEHNR, CDR2 FQNEAQ (reference sequence). The CDR3 length is 16 residues. Here the CDR3 DNA reads TGTGCCAGCAGCTTTTCAAGCGGGAGGGGGTCCTACGAGCAGTACTTC. This encodes CASSFSSGRGSYEQYF.

The rearrangement links TRBV2 to TRBJ1-1; D is perhaps TRBD1 (6 bases). The CDR3 is 14 residues long. From germline, CDR1 is SNHLY and CDR2 FYNNEI. Trimming took 5 bases from V and 4 from J, leaving 14 bases between them. CDR3 bases: TGTGCCAGCAGTCAACAGGGCAGGGGCACTGAAGCTTTCTTT. Protein sequence: CASSQQGRGTEAFF. The full variable domain, its missing parts supplied by reference TRBV2 and TRBJ1-1, is EPEVTQTPSHQVTQMGQEVILRCVPISNHLYFYWYRQILGQKVEFLVSFYNNEISEKSEIFDDQFSVERPDGSNFTLKIRSTKLEDSAMYFCASSQQGRGTEAFFGQGTRLTVV.

The chain combines TRBV15 with TRBJ2-7; maybe TRBD1 (5 bases). V shed 0 bases and J shed 3 bases, with 15 bases lying between them. CDR1 and CDR2 (germline): LNHNV, YYDKDF (reference sequence). The CDR3 length is 16 residues. CDR3 loop: CATSRDFPPGYYEQYF. The CDR3 DNA reads as TGTGCCACCAGCAGAGATTTTCCTCCAGGGTACTACGAGCAGTACTTC.

CDR3 sequence: CASMQGNQPQHF. In DNA, the CDR3 is TGTGCCAGTATGCAGGGCAATCAGCCCCAGCATTTT. This sequence joins TRBV19 and TRBJ1-5; D remains unclear. Trimming cost V 7 bases and J 2 bases, with 6 bases left between them. The CDR3 length is 12 residues. Germline V gene sequence: CDR1 LNHDA, CDR2 SQIVND (reference sequence).

Details on this clone: Additional DNA sequences in this sample encode the identical CDR3. The rearrangement links TRBV7-2 to TRBJ1-5; unclear D gene. Trimming shortened V by 3 bases and J by 4 bases, and 4 bases separated the two germline ends. Germline values: CDR1 SGHTA, CDR2 FQGNSA. The CDR3 sequence is 12 residues long. CDR3 sequence (DNA): TGTGCCAGCAGCTTCCCTAATCAGCCCCAGCATTTT. It is translated as CASSFPNQPQHF.

Turning to this clone: Different DNA sequences within this sample yield the same CDR3. This chain joins TRBV7-2 and TRBJ2-7; no firm D call. This CDR3 region has 11 residues. CDR1 is SGHTA and CDR2 is FQGNSA in the germline V gene. V lost 6 bases to trimming and J lost 4 bases, with 7 bases between them. The CDR3 here is CASSPKYEQYF. CDR3 coding DNA: TGTGCCAGCAGTCCTAAGTACGAGCAGTACTTC.

The chain recombines TRBV6-5 with TRBJ2-4; 8 bases align to TRBD2. The germline CDR1 and CDR2 sequences are MNHEY and SVGAGI. The CDR3 covers 15 residues. The trim removed 6 bases at V and 1 base at J, leaving 5 bases unmatched. Here the CDR3 DNA reads TGTGCCAGCAGAGCAGCGGGGGAGGCCAAAAACATTCAGTACTTC. Translated, it gives CASRAAGEAKNIQYF.

The CDR3 DNA reads as TGTGCCTGGAGTTTAGGGGGCACTAATGAAAAACTGTTTTTT. This sequence encodes CAWSLGGTNEKLFF. This rearrangement joins TRBV30 to TRBJ1-4; the match to TRBD1 covers 7 bases. V trimming: 2 bases; J trimming: 2 bases; junction bases outside the gene matches: 2. This CDR3 contains 14 residues. The germline CDR1 and CDR2 sequences are GTSNPN and SVGIG (reference sequence).

This sequence joins TRBV2 and TRBJ1-5; the D gene is possibly TRBD1 (5 bases). The CDR3 contains 13 residues. Trimming cost V 7 bases and J 4 bases, with 11 bases left between them. Germline loops: CDR1 SNHLY, CDR2 FYNNEI. CDR3 protein: CASMQGPNQPQHF. The CDR3 DNA sequence: TGTGCCAGCATGCAGGGCCCTAATCAGCCCCAGCATTTT. The full variable domain, with the rest looked up from reference TRBV2 and TRBJ1-5, is EPEVTQTPSHQVTQMGQEVILRCVPISNHLYFYWYRQILGQKVEFLVSFYNNEISEKSEIFDDQFSVERPDGSNFTLKIRSTKLEDSAMYFCASMQGPNQPQHFGDGTRLSIL.